A few counts support the clone carrying this TCR beta chain. Additional DNA sequences in this sample encode the identical CDR3. The CDR3 totals 14 residues. Trimming removed 3 bases at V and 6 bases at J, with 13 bases between. CDR1 is MNHEY and CDR2 is SMNVEV in the germline V gene (reference sequence). Authors' processing steps: Counts of nucleated cells, estimated from reference gene primer amplification, were obtained. Repertoires were generated with immunoSEQ multiplex PCR, while TCRdb's copy carries only in-frame clones and drops some. For V, J and clone size, that table is used; D and trimming come from the DNA. The sample carries over 200,000 clones, around 75% recorded once. These data are taken from a study of blood T cell repertoires in COVID-19. Across the study: Material from acute and convalescent COVID-19 was sourced from the United States, Italy and Spain. Sources were T cells, B-cell-depleted T cells, or PBMCs; the material itself was cDNA or gDNA.

The chain links TRBV27 to TRBJ2-3; tentatively, D is TRBD2 (5 bases). This clonotype was obtained from a human donor in a cohort sampled during active COVID-19. The specimen was peripheral blood. CDR3 region: CASSLREGGDTQYF. CDR3 DNA: TGTGCCAGCAGTTTGAGGGAAGGAGGCGATACGCAGTATTTT.